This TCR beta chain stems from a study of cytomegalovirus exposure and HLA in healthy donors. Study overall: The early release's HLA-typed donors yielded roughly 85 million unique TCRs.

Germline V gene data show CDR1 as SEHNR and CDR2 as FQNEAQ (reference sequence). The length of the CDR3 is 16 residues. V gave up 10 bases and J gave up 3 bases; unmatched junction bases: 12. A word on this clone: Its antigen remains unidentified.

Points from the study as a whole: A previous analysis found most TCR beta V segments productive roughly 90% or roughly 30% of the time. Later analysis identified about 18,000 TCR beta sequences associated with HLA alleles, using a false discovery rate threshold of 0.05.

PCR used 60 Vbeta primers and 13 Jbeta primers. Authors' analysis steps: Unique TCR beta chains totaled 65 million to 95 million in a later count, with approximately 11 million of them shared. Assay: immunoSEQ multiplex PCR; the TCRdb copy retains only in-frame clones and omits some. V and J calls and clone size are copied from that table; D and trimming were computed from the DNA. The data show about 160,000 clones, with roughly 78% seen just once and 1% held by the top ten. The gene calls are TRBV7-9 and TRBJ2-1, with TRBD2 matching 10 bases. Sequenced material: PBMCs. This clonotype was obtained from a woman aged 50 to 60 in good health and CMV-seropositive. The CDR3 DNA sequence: TGTGCCATCCTGGGGCCCGGGACTAGCGACTACAATGAGCAGTTCTTC. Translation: CAILGPGTSDYNEQFF. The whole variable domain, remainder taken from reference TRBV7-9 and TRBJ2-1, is DTGVSQNPRHKITKRGQNVTFRCDPISEHNRLYWYRQTLGQGPEFLTYFQNEAQLEKSRLLSDRFSAERPKGSFSTLEIQRTEQGDSAMYLCAILGPGTSDYNEQFFGPGTRLTVL.